This TCR beta chain was obtained from a study of PD-L1 blockade in urothelial cancer. Turning to the study itself: Blood analysis took place 3 weeks (second dose) and 6 weeks after treatment start. The study recovered a median of roughly 140,000 T cells per blood sample.

About this clone itself: Its matching antigen is unknown.

Profiled with immunoSEQ multiplex PCR; TCRdb holds only in-frame clones, not every one. This sample yields some 56,000 clones, of which 75% to 90% are seen a single time; 1% to 1.5% belongs to the top ten. Study-wide results and limits: Lower than median blood TCR clonality before treatment predicted better survival.

Looked up from germline, CDR1 is SEHNR and CDR2 is FQNEAQ (reference sequence). V lost 1 base, J lost 5 bases, and 5 bases stayed unmatched. This CDR3 is 16 amino acids long. Time point given: pretreatment peripheral blood. This rearrangement joins TRBV7-9 to TRBJ2-7; 13 bases align to TRBD2. This receptor was identified in a man aged 50-59 years with urothelial cancer. Specimen: PBMCs, collected around atezolizumab (anti-PD-L1) treatment. CDR3 loop: CASSLGGGLAGDEQYF. The DNA for the CDR3 is TGTGCCAGCAGCTTAGGGGGCGGACTAGCGGGAGACGAGCAGTACTTC. The variable domain in full, completed from reference TRBV7-9 and TRBJ2-7, reads DTGVSQNPRHKITKRGQNVTFRCDPISEHNRLYWYRQTLGQGPEFLTYFQNEAQLEKSRLLSDRFSAERPKGSFSTLEIQRTEQGDSAMYLCASSLGGGLAGDEQYFGPGTRLTVT.